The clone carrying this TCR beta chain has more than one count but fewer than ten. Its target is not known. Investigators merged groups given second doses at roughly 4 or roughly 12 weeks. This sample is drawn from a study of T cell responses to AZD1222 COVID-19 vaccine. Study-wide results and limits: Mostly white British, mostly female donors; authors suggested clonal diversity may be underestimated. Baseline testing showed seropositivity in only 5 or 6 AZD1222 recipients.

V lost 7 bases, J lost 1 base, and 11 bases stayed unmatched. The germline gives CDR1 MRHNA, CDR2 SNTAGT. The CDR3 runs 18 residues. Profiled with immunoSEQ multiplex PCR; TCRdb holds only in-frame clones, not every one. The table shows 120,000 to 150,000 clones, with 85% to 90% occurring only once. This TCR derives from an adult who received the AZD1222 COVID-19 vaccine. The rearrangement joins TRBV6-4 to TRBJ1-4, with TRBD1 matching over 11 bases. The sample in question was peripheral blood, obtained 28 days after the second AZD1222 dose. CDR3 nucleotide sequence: TGTGCCAGCACCATATCGGGACAGGGGGGAGGAACTAATGAAAAACTGTTTTTT. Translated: CASTISGQGGGTNEKLFF.